The 12 T cell receptor beta chains reported below all come from one sample, sequenced in a study of T cell repertoires in cytomegalovirus infection. Their antigen targets remain unknown. TCRdb redid the calling of the reads with MiXCR, one entry per CDR3 protein. The sample holds over 55,000 distinct CDR3 sequences, 20% to 25% seen once. The sequences come from CD8+ T cells from cultured PBMCs, collected from culture after CMV antigen stimulation. Receptor source: a human donor in good health (CMV status not recorded). Some clones in this sample may be carry-over from other donors' samples.

A few counts support this clonotype. V usage is TRBV7-8 and J usage is TRBJ2-1; TRBD1 might be the D (6 bases). Germline CDR1 is SGHVS and CDR2 is FQNEAQ. Trimming removed 6 bases from V and 5 bases from J, with 14 bases in between. The CDR3 runs 14 residues. CDR3: CASRMTGRDNEQFF. As DNA, the CDR3 is TGTGCCAGCAGGATGACAGGAAGAGACAATGAGCAGTTCTTC.

This clonotype was detected a few times. The genes are TRBV7-2 and TRBJ2-1, with 12 positions matching TRBD2. The CDR3 consists of 15 residues. CDR1 SGHTA and CDR2 FQGNSA come from the germline V gene. Trimming cost V 4 bases and J 6 bases; bases outside gene matches: 4. CDR3 DNA sequence: TGTGCCAGCAGCTCCCTAGCGGGGGGGCCCAATGAGCAGTTCTTC. Encoded protein: CASSSLAGGPNEQFF. Full variable domain (rest looked up from reference TRBV7-2 and TRBJ2-1): GAGVSQSPSNKVTEKGKDVELRCDPISGHTALYWYRQSLGQGLEFLIYFQGNSAPDKSGLPSDRFSAERTGGSVSTLTIQRTQQEDSAVYLCASSSLAGGPNEQFFGPGTRLTVL.

This sequence joins TRBV7-8 and TRBJ2-1, with TRBD2 identical over 7 bases. The V and J ends lost 4 bases and 8 bases, in that order; junction bases with no gene match: 11. CDR1 is SGHVS, CDR2 FQNEAQ, per germline. The length of the CDR3 is 15 residues. The CDR3 loop reads CASSSRGTLGDEQFF. The CDR3, as DNA: TGTGCCAGCAGCTCGCGGGGGACCCTCGGGGATGAGCAGTTCTTC.

V and J are TRBV7-2 and TRBJ1-1, with D possibly being TRBD1 (6 bases). This CDR3 comprises 14 residues. The V gene lost 4 bases and the J gene lost 3 bases, with 12 bases spanning the gap. CDR1 and CDR2 (germline): SGHTA, FQGNSA. The CDR3 coding sequence is TGTGCCAGCAGCTCATGGGGGCTTGACACTGAAGCTTTCTTT. Translating gives CASSSWGLDTEAFF.

The chain has TRBV7-6 and TRBJ1-1; D remains unclear. This CDR3 contains 16 residues. Germline lookup yields CDR1 SGHVS and CDR2 FNYEAQ. Trimming removed 1 base from V and 0 bases from J, with 12 bases in between. For the CDR3, the DNA is TGTGCCAGCAGCTTAGTCGGACCCGAAATGAACACTGAAGCTTTCTTT. Protein sequence: CASSLVGPEMNTEAFF.

The chain is built from TRBV7-9 and TRBJ2-7; D gene unclear. This CDR3 contains 17 residues. The V end was cut by 2 bases, the J end by 0 bases, with 17 bases between. Germline assignment: CDR1 SEHNR and CDR2 FQNEAQ (reference sequence). DNA for the CDR3: TGTGCCAGCAGCTTACCCACGTGGTCTGTGAGCTCCTACGAGCAGTACTTC. It yields the protein CASSLPTWSVSSYEQYF.

This sequence joins TRBV6-1 and TRBJ2-3, with D tentatively TRBD2 (6 bases). V shed 4 bases and J shed 4 bases, with 15 bases lying between them. Germline CDR1 is MNHNS and CDR2 is SASEGT. The CDR3 is made up of 15 amino acids. CDR3 loop: CASSVHLRRADTQYF. The CDR3 bases are TGTGCCAGCAGTGTGCATCTCAGGAGGGCAGATACGCAGTATTTT.

V and J are TRBV6-2 or TRBV6-3 and TRBJ1-1; 8 nucleotides agree with TRBD1. Germline CDR1 and CDR2: MNHEY and SVGEGT. The V gene end was trimmed by 4 bases and the J gene end by 11 bases; junction bases not matched to a gene: 6. The CDR3 runs 12 residues. As DNA, the CDR3 is TGTGCCAGCAGTTCTCGACAGGGGCAGGCTTTCTTT. Translation gives CASSSRQGQAFF.

The chain has TRBV7-8 and TRBJ2-3; 7 bases line up with TRBD1. The V and J ends lost 1 base and 1 base, in that order; junction bases with no gene match: 2. The CDR3 length is 15 residues. Per germline, CDR1 SGHVS and CDR2 FQNEAQ. This CDR3 is CASSLGGQGTDTQYF. The CDR3 DNA reads TGTGCCAGCAGCTTAGGAGGACAGGGCACAGATACGCAGTATTTT.

The sample holds a few counts of this clonotype. This sequence joins TRBV7-6 and TRBJ1-2; 9 bases align to TRBD1. The CDR3 loop spans 14 amino acids. Germline V gives CDR1 SGHVS, CDR2 FNYEAQ. V was pared by 5 bases and J by 8 bases, with 9 bases of the junction left unmatched. CDR3 loop: CASSIGTGMGGYTF. The CDR3, as DNA: TGTGCCAGCAGCATCGGGACAGGGATGGGGGGCTACACCTTC.

The chain combines TRBV28 with TRBJ2-3, with TRBD2 identical over 8 bases. Per germline, CDR1 MDHEN and CDR2 SYDVKM. The ends lost 2 bases at V and 2 bases at J; junction bases unmatched: 6. The CDR3 has 16 residues. The CDR3 sequence is CASSLHLGGATDTQYF. The CDR3 DNA reads as TGTGCCAGCAGTTTACACCTCGGGGGGGCCACAGATACGCAGTATTTT.

This clonotype was detected a few times. The J gene is TRBJ2-3, the V gene TRBV14, with D perhaps given as TRBD1 or TRBD2 (5 bases each). V shed 3 bases and J shed 2 bases, with 9 bases lying between them. The germline V gene has CDR1 SGHDN and CDR2 FVKESK. The CDR3 covers 14 residues. The CDR3 DNA reads as TGTGCCAGCAGCCAGACCGGGGCCACAGATACGCAGTATTTT. This encodes CASSQTGATDTQYF.